The clone carrying this TCR beta chain has only a few counts. Followed longitudinally, the Seattle patients had been enrolled during active infection. The sample is drawn from a study of blood T cell repertoires in COVID-19. Method: immunoSEQ multiplex PCR; TCRdb's copy keeps in-frame clones and lacks some. The table has 430,000 or so clones, about 87% seen once. This CDR3 contains 15 residues. CDR1 and CDR2 from the germline V gene are SGHRS and YFSETQ. The J segment lost 8 bases and the V segment lost 4 bases, leaving 10 bases of the junction unmatched. The clonotype originates from a man aged 18-30 years with COVID-19, enrolled during active disease. This rearrangement joins TRBV5-1 to TRBJ2-1, with 9 bases identical to TRBD2. Sequences were obtained from peripheral blood. The CDR3 reads CASSRLSGSSDEQFF. In nucleotides, the CDR3 is TGCGCCAGCAGCAGACTTAGCGGGAGTTCGGATGAGCAGTTCTTC.